These 20 T cell receptor beta chains were sequenced from one sample in a study of CD8+CD57+ T cells in acquired aplastic anemia. Patients chosen for sequencing had CD8+CD57+ cells that had expanded, as shown by flow cytometry. Genomic DNA constituted the template upon which TCR beta VDJ and CDR3 profiling was performed. TCRdb called the reads again in MiXCR, with one record for every CDR3 protein. Of some 180,000 distinct CDR3 sequences in the sample, about three fifths were seen once. Material for sequencing was sorted CD4+, CD8+, or CD8+CD57+ T cells (not recorded which) from PBMCs. The source of these receptors is a human donor with aplastic anemia.

This chain uses TRBV15 with TRBJ2-1; 8 nucleotides line up with TRBD1. Germline V lookup: CDR1 LNHNV, CDR2 YYDKDF (reference sequence). This CDR3 region has 14 residues. V lost 3 bases to trimming and J lost 5 bases; unmatched junction nucleotides: 3. CDR3 DNA sequence: TGTGCCACCAGCAGCAGGGGGCGAGACAATGAGCAGTTCTTC. This gives the protein CATSSRGRDNEQFF.

The CDR3 here is CATGTGGAETQYF. The CDR3 DNA follows: TGTGCCACTGGTACGGGGGGCGCGGAGACCCAGTACTTC. V usage is TRBV24-1 and J usage is TRBJ2-5; a weak D match, TRBD2 (7 bases). The V end was cut by 10 bases, the J end by 5 bases, with 16 bases between. CDR3 length: 13 amino acids. The germline gives CDR1 KGHDR, CDR2 SFDVKD.

This clonotype was counted ten times or more. The J gene is TRBJ2-3, the V gene TRBV4-1; D unclear. CDR3 length: 14 residues. Germline V gene data show CDR1 as MGHRA and CDR2 as YSYEKL. The V end was cut by 1 base, the J end by 3 bases, with 8 bases between. CDR3 nucleotides: TGCGCCAGCAGCCAAGTAGGATGGACAGATACGCAGTATTTT. This encodes CASSQVGWTDTQYF.

The sample holds one count of this clonotype. Here the CDR3 DNA reads TGTGCCAGCAATCCGACAGGGGTAGCCAAAAACATTCAGTACTTC. Translating it yields CASNPTGVAKNIQYF. The chain recombines TRBV2 with TRBJ2-4, with TRBD1 matching over 8 bases. This CDR3 region has 15 residues. CDR1 SNHLY and CDR2 FYNNEI come from the germline V gene. The V gene end was trimmed by 7 bases and the J gene end by 0 bases; junction bases not matched to a gene: 5.

The V and J genes are TRBV6-4 and TRBJ2-3; 10 bases align to TRBD2. This CDR3 has 15 residues. The germline CDR1 and CDR2 sequences are MRHNA and SNTAGT. Losses at the gene ends were 6 bases for V and 2 bases for J; bases not matched to a gene: 5. CDR3 loop: CASSEAGGDTDTQYF. DNA for the CDR3: TGTGCCAGCAGCGAAGCGGGGGGGGACACAGATACGCAGTATTTT.

The chain links TRBV6-6 to TRBJ2-7; 7 nucleotides agree with TRBD1. The CDR3 loop spans 13 amino acids. Trimming at V came to 7 bases and at J to 4 bases, leaving 7 bases not matched to a gene. Germline loops: CDR1 MNHNY, CDR2 SVGAGI (reference sequence). The CDR3 here is CASIATGKYEQYF. CDR3 DNA: TGTGCCAGCATCGCGACAGGGAAGTACGAGCAGTACTTC.

This clonotype was counted only a few times. The CDR3 is CASSSNKGHTEAFF. CDR3 nucleotide sequence: TGCGCCAGCAGCTCGAACAAGGGTCACACTGAAGCTTTCTTT. The chain joins TRBV5-1 to TRBJ1-1; D gene ambiguous. CDR1 SGHRS and CDR2 YFSETQ come from the germline V gene. V was pared by 3 bases and J by 3 bases, with 12 bases between. This CDR3 is 14 amino acids long.

The V gene is TRBV20-1, the J gene TRBJ2-3; 8 bases are shared with TRBD1. The germline V gene encodes CDR1 DFQATT and CDR2 SNEGSKA (reference sequence). CDR3 size: 16 residues. After removal of 3 bases from V and 2 bases from J, the junction contained 10 bases not matched to a gene. The CDR3 spells CSASLRTGRNTDTQYF. The CDR3 DNA follows: TGCAGTGCTAGCCTCCGGACAGGGAGGAACACAGATACGCAGTATTTT.

A few counts support this clonotype. In DNA, the CDR3 is TGTGCCAGCACACTAGCGGAGGCGAACACCGGGGAGCTGTTTTTT. Protein product: CASTLAEANTGELFF. The rearrangement uses TRBV2 and TRBJ2-2; TRBD2 matches 8 bases. Germline V gene sequence: CDR1 SNHLY, CDR2 FYNNEI. The length of the CDR3 is 15 residues. Trimming took 7 bases from V and 0 from J; bases not matched to a gene: 4.

This chain joins TRBV4-1 and TRBJ2-5, with D possibly being TRBD1 (6 bases). Germline lookup yields CDR1 MGHRA and CDR2 YSYEKL. This CDR3 spans 15 amino acids. V lost 0 bases, J lost 3 bases, and 11 bases lay in between. For the CDR3, the DNA is TGCGCCAGCAGCCAAGATCCCGGGACAAAAGAGACCCAGTACTTC. Amino acid sequence: CASSQDPGTKETQYF.

This clonotype was picked up many times. V is TRBV25-1 and J is TRBJ1-2; D unclear. Trimming took 7 bases from V and 5 from J, leaving 11 bases between them. The germline V gene encodes CDR1 MGHDK and CDR2 SYGVNS. There are 12 residues in the CDR3. CDR3 nucleotide sequence: TGTGCCAGCACGCAAGCGGGATATGGCTACACCTTC. Encoded protein: CASTQAGYGYTF.

This clonotype was detected many times. The chain combines TRBV19 with TRBJ2-1; D is possibly TRBD2 (6 bases). Looked up from germline, CDR1 is LNHDA and CDR2 is SQIVND (reference sequence). This CDR3 has 14 amino acids. V was clipped by 3 bases and J by 2 bases, with 8 bases between them. The DNA of the CDR3 is TGTGCCAGTAGTATCGGCGGGACCTACAATGAGCAGTTCTTC. Translation gives CASSIGGTYNEQFF. Using reference TRBV19 and TRBJ2-1 for the parts outside the CDR3, the full variable domain is DGGITQSPKYLFRKEGQNVTLSCEQNLNHDAMYWYRQDPGQGLRLIYYSQIVNDFQKGDIAEGYSVSREKKESFPLTVTSAQKNPTAFYLCASSIGGTYNEQFFGPGTRLTVL.

The gene calls are TRBV24-1 and TRBJ2-1; unclear D gene. V was clipped by 6 bases and J by 5 bases, with 10 bases between them. CDR3 length equals 13 residues. Germline loops: CDR1 KGHDR, CDR2 SFDVKD. The CDR3 sequence: CATSSPIDNEQFF. Written as DNA, the CDR3 is TGTGCCACCAGTTCCCCCATCGACAATGAGCAGTTCTTC.

This clonotype appeared a single time. This sequence joins TRBV5-6 and TRBJ2-5; no definite D call. Between the trimmed V and J ends, which lost 0 bases and 0 bases, there was a span of 9 bases. Germline CDR1 and CDR2: SGHDT and YYEEEE. This CDR3 region has 15 residues. CDR3 loop: CASSLGTTHQETQYF. The CDR3 DNA follows: TGTGCCAGCAGCTTGGGGACCACTCACCAAGAGACCCAGTACTTC.

This clonotype was recorded at least ten times. The chain combines TRBV20-1 with TRBJ2-5; D gene unclear. V lost 6 bases, J lost 4 bases, and 21 bases lay in between. Per the germline V gene, CDR1 is DFQATT and CDR2 is SNEGSKA (reference sequence). CDR3 length: 15 amino acids. Written as DNA, the CDR3 is TGCAGTGCCTACCAAAGGACGGATCCCGTAGAGACCCAGTACTTC. Its translation: CSAYQRTDPVETQYF.

Ten or more counts support this clonotype. The chain carries TRBV2 and TRBJ1-6; 7 bases agree with TRBD1. The CDR3 length is 17 residues. CDR1 and CDR2 from the germline V gene are SNHLY and FYNNEI. Germline trimming cut 6 bases from V and 0 bases from J; bases unmatched to any gene: 8. The CDR3 coding sequence is TGTGCCAGCAGCGACGGACAGGAGAGCTCCTATAATTCACCCCTCCACTTT. It codes for CASSDGQESSYNSPLHF.

This clonotype has a single count. V gene TRBV7-3 combines with J gene TRBJ2-2; no definite D call. The CDR3 runs 13 residues. Germline CDR1 reads SGHTA; CDR2 reads FQGTGA. Trimming removed 5 bases from V and 1 base from J, with 5 bases in between. As DNA, the CDR3 is TGTGCCAGCAGCAAACTGAACACCGGGGAGCTGTTTTTT. This translates into CASSKLNTGELFF.

This chain joins TRBV7-2 and TRBJ2-5, with TRBD2 as a possible D gene (5 bases). The germline V gene has CDR1 SGHTA and CDR2 FQGNSA. The V end lost 1 base, the J end lost 5 bases, and 11 bases lay between the germline ends. The CDR3 covers 14 residues. Written as DNA, the CDR3 is TGTGCCAGCAGCTTAGGGCTAGCCTGGGAGACCCAGTACTTC. Translating gives CASSLGLAWETQYF.

This clonotype was found many times. The chain combines TRBV2 with TRBJ2-7, with D perhaps being TRBD1 or TRBD2 (6 bases each). This CDR3 has 16 residues. Germline CDR1 reads SNHLY; CDR2 reads FYNNEI. V lost 0 bases, J lost 4 bases, and 16 bases lay in between. The CDR3 nucleotides read TGTGCCAGCAGTGAAGCGGGGGGCAGTTCTGGGTACGAGCAGTACTTC. Translating it yields CASSEAGGSSGYEQYF.

The rearrangement joins TRBV7-3 to TRBJ1-2; D is possibly TRBD1 (5 bases). Deletions cut 6 bases from V and 11 bases from J, with 16 bases between. Germline V gene data show CDR1 as SGHTA and CDR2 as FQGTGA. This CDR3 contains 12 residues. The CDR3 loop is CASRPGNQGYTF. In nucleotides, the CDR3 is TGTGCCAGCAGGCCGGGCAACCAGGGTTACACCTTC.